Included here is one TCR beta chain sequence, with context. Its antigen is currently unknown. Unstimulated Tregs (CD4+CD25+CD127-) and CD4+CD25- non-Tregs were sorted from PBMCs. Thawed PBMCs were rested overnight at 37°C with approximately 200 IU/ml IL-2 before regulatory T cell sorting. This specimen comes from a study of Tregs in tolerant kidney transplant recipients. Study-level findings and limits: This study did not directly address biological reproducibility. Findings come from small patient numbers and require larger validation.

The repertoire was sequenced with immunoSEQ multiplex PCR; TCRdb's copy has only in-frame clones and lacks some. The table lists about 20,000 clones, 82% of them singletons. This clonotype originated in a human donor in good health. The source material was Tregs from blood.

In DNA form, the CDR3 reads TGCGCCAGCAGCTTGGGTCTAGCGGGGCCAGATACGCAGTATTTT. It yields the protein CASSLGLAGPDTQYF. This sequence joins TRBV5-1 and TRBJ2-3, with 9 bases fitting TRBD2. CDR1 is SGHRS, CDR2 YFSETQ, per germline. J was trimmed by 4 bases and V by 0 bases; bases with no gene match: 3. The CDR3 spans 15 residues.